The 29 T cell receptor beta chains below come from one sample, sequenced in a study of T cells in localized non-small cell lung cancer. Generated by immunoSEQ multiplex PCR, the TCRdb table keeps only in-frame clones and is missing some. Of 40,000 to 65,000 clones detected, around 90% appear once; the ten largest clones hold 15% to 20%. Sample: PBMCs, taken before any cancer treatment. The receptors here all came from a female donor with stage II lung adenocarcinoma.

The gene calls are TRBV4-1 and TRBJ2-2; 8 bases map to TRBD2. V was pared by 5 bases and J by 4 bases, with 9 bases of the junction left unmatched. Germline CDR1 is MGHRA and CDR2 is YSYEKL. The CDR3 totals 16 residues. The CDR3 bases are TGCGCCAGCAGCAGCATACCGGGGGGGTTCACCGGGGAGCTGTTTTTT. It translates to CASSSIPGGFTGELFF.

V and J are TRBV10-2 and TRBJ1-1; no reliable D call. The ends were cut back, 2 bases at V and 1 base at J, with 8 bases in the middle. In germline, CDR1 is WSHSY, CDR2 SAAADI. The CDR3 is 14 amino acids. The CDR3 spells CASSETRRNTEAFF. As DNA, the CDR3 is TGCGCCAGCAGTGAGACCAGGCGGAACACTGAAGCTTTCTTT.

As DNA, the CDR3 is TGCGCCAGCAGCCCAGTTGCAAGGCTCTATGGCTACACCTTC. It translates to CASSPVARLYGYTF. V gene TRBV5-1 combines with J gene TRBJ1-2; D is unresolved. Trimming took 4 bases from V and 4 from J, leaving 14 bases between them. Germline V gene sequence: CDR1 SGHRS, CDR2 YFSETQ. The CDR3 is 14 residues long.

J is TRBJ2-1 and V is TRBV15; possible D gene TRBD1, 6 bases. CDR1 and CDR2 from the germline V gene are LNHNV and YYDKDF (reference sequence). This CDR3 comprises 15 residues. Trimming left V 5 bases short and J 9 bases short, with 20 bases between. The CDR3 reads CATSSDIHQGSEQFF. Here the CDR3 DNA reads TGTGCCACCAGCTCCGACATACATCAGGGGAGTGAGCAGTTCTTC. Supplemented by reference TRBV15 and TRBJ2-1, the full variable domain reads DAMVIQNPRYQVTQFGKPVTLSCSQTLNHNVMYWYQQKSSQAPKLLFHYYDKDFNNEADTPDNFQSRRPNTSFCFLDIRSPGLGDTAMYLCATSSDIHQGSEQFFGPGTRLTVL.

The V call is TRBV5-1, the J call TRBJ1-1, with 9 bases identical to TRBD1. The germline V gene encodes CDR1 SGHRS and CDR2 YFSETQ. After removal of 4 bases from V and 5 bases from J, the junction contained 6 bases not matched to a gene. The CDR3 length is 14 residues. CDR3 in DNA: TGCGCCAGCAGCCCCGGGACAGGGTTGACTGAAGCTTTCTTT. It translates to CASSPGTGLTEAFF.

The table lists this clone with a count of one. The rearrangement uses TRBV30 and TRBJ1-2; possible D gene TRBD1, 5 bases. CDR1 is GTSNPN, CDR2 SVGIG, per germline (reference sequence). Trimming removed 4 bases at V and 4 bases at J, with 19 bases between. The CDR3 runs to 15 residues. In DNA, the CDR3 is TGTGCCTGGAAAAGGGGTGGGAGTTACCTCTATGGCTACACCTTC. Translating gives CAWKRGGSYLYGYTF. Full variable domain (missing parts from reference TRBV30 and TRBJ1-2): SQTIHQWPATLVQPVGSPLSLECTVEGTSNPNLYWYRQAAGRGLQLLFYSVGIGQISSEVPQNLSASRPQDRQFILSSKKLLLSDSGFYLCAWKRGGSYLYGYTFGSGTRLTVV.

This chain joins TRBV27 and TRBJ1-1; TRBD1 matches 7 bases. V dropped 7 bases and J dropped 4; count of bases not matched to a gene: 6. This CDR3 region has 13 residues. The germline gives CDR1 MNHEY, CDR2 SMNVEV (reference sequence). The CDR3 nucleotides read TGTGCCAGCAAGTCGCAGGGGGGCACTGAAGCTTTCTTT. Its protein product is CASKSQGGTEAFF.

The chain joins TRBV15 to TRBJ2-6; D gene unclear. The CDR3 is made up of 15 amino acids. The germline V and J ends were trimmed by 0 bases and 0 bases, with 3 bases remaining between them. Per the germline V gene, CDR1 is LNHNV and CDR2 is YYDKDF (reference sequence). The DNA of the CDR3 is TGTGCCACCAGCAGAGATGACTCTGGGGCCAACGTCCTGACTTTC. It codes for CATSRDDSGANVLTF.

The J gene is TRBJ1-3, the V gene TRBV5-1, with 9 bases fitting TRBD1. Per the germline V gene, CDR1 is SGHRS and CDR2 is YFSETQ. V shed 0 bases, J shed 3 bases, and the junction held 4 bases outside the gene matches. The CDR3 loop spans 16 amino acids. CDR3 coding DNA: TGCGCCAGCAGCTTGGCCGGGACAGGGAATGGAAACACCATATATTTT. Its protein product is CASSLAGTGNGNTIYF.

The rearrangement links TRBV6-5 to TRBJ2-1, with 9 bases matching TRBD2. V shed 0 bases, J shed 10 bases, and the junction held 7 bases outside the gene matches. This CDR3 is 15 amino acids long. Per the germline V gene, CDR1 is MNHEY and CDR2 is SVGAGI. CDR3 in amino acids: CASSYSQRGVGEQFF. CDR3 in DNA: TGTGCCAGCAGTTACTCTCAGCGGGGGGTCGGGGAGCAGTTCTTC.

The rearrangement uses TRBV7-9 and TRBJ1-2, with D possibly matching TRBD1 (6 bases). The CDR3 loop spans 15 amino acids. V gave up 0 bases and J gave up 2 bases, with 10 bases separating them. Germline V gives CDR1 SEHNR, CDR2 FQNEAQ (reference sequence). The DNA of the CDR3 is TGTGCCAGCAGCTTAGCAGGGGGGACAAACTATGGCTACACCTTC. Translation: CASSLAGGTNYGYTF.

This clone showed up just a few times. The gene calls are TRBV7-4 and TRBJ2-1, with TRBD1 matching over 8 bases. The ends lost 1 base at V and 6 bases at J; junction bases unmatched: 5. The CDR3 is 15 amino acids. Germline V gives CDR1 SGHVT, CDR2 SQSDAQ. The CDR3 nucleotides are TGTGCCAGCAGCTTAGAAGTTACAGGGGGCAATGAGCAGTTCTTC. It translates to CASSLEVTGGNEQFF.

This sequence joins TRBV4-1 and TRBJ1-2; D unclear. This CDR3 is built from 14 residues. V was shortened by 2 bases and J by 0 bases, with 7 bases between the two germline ends. Germline loops: CDR1 MGHRA, CDR2 YSYEKL. The chain's CDR3 is CASSQKVPNYGYTF. Here the CDR3 DNA reads TGCGCCAGCAGCCAAAAGGTCCCTAACTATGGCTACACCTTC.

The CDR3 coding sequence is TGTGCCAGCAGCTTACTGAGCCTTAGCGGGGGGGATTACAATGAGCAGTTCTTC. As protein: CASSLLSLSGGDYNEQFF. V is TRBV7-8 and J is TRBJ2-1, with TRBD2 matching over 11 bases. This CDR3 spans 18 amino acids. Unmatched junction bases numbered 10, after V lost 2 bases and J lost 4 bases. The germline V gene encodes CDR1 SGHVS and CDR2 FQNEAQ.

The rearrangement joins TRBV2 to TRBJ1-3; TRBD1 aligns across 8 bases. CDR3 length: 15 amino acids. Germline CDR1 reads SNHLY; CDR2 reads FYNNEI. Unmatched junction bases numbered 7, after V lost 6 bases and J lost 3 bases. The CDR3 loop is CASRPTGGDGNTIYF. For the CDR3, the DNA is TGTGCCAGCAGGCCCACAGGGGGGGATGGAAACACCATATATTTT.

The rearrangement uses TRBV7-6 and TRBJ1-1; D perhaps matches TRBD1 (5 bases). CDR1 is SGHVS, CDR2 FNYEAQ, per germline. The CDR3 has 17 residues. V gave up 3 bases and J gave up 2 bases, with 19 bases separating them. The CDR3 protein is CASSLGLPVSPNTEAFF. The DNA for the CDR3 is TGTGCCAGCAGCTTGGGACTCCCAGTTTCGCCCAACACTGAAGCTTTCTTT.

The rearrangement links TRBV27 to TRBJ2-7; D not certain. Germline V lookup: CDR1 MNHEY, CDR2 SMNVEV (reference sequence). The CDR3 loop spans 11 amino acids. The V and J ends lost 6 bases and 6 bases respectively, with 9 bases between them. The CDR3 DNA sequence: TGTGCCAGCAGCCGCGGTATCGAGCAGTACTTC. This gives the protein CASSRGIEQYF.

This chain links TRBV2 with TRBJ1-1; D gene unclear. The V end lost 3 bases, the J end lost 3 bases, and 8 bases lay between the germline ends. This CDR3 spans 13 amino acids. Germline V gene sequence: CDR1 SNHLY, CDR2 FYNNEI. For the CDR3, the DNA is TGTGCCAGCAGTGACCCCTACCACACTGAAGCTTTCTTT. Translated, it gives CASSDPYHTEAFF.

This clone is judged medium-sized. The chain carries TRBV6-1 and TRBJ1-6; 10 nucleotides line up with TRBD1. The CDR3 has 14 residues. Germline lookup yields CDR1 MNHNS and CDR2 SASEGT. V trimming: 8 bases; J trimming: 10 bases; junction bases outside the gene matches: 8. The CDR3 here is CASDPGQGESPLHF. The CDR3 coding sequence is TGTGCCAGCGACCCCGGACAGGGGGAGTCACCCCTCCACTTT.

V is TRBV7-9 and J is TRBJ2-1; a weak D match, TRBD2 (5 bases). Trimming left V 3 bases short and J 0 bases short, with 9 bases between. Germline V CDR1 and CDR2: SEHNR, FQNEAQ (reference sequence). The CDR3 is made up of 15 amino acids. CDR3 nucleotides: TGTGCCAGCAGCTTGGCTCGGGGCTCCTACAATGAGCAGTTCTTC. Amino acid sequence: CASSLARGSYNEQFF.

The chain employs TRBV7-9 and TRBJ1-1, with 7 bases matching TRBD1. Looked up from germline, CDR1 is SEHNR and CDR2 is FQNEAQ (reference sequence). V lost 3 bases to trimming and J lost 8 bases; unmatched junction nucleotides: 3. CDR3 length: 12 residues. DNA for the CDR3: TGTGCCAGCAGCTTCTCGACAGGGGAAGCTTTCTTT. Translation gives CASSFSTGEAFF.

This clone was recorded only once. The rearrangement joins TRBV11-3 to TRBJ2-7; D perhaps matches TRBD2 (6 bases). The CDR3 has 13 residues. The V end lost 4 bases, the J end lost 1 base, and 8 bases lay between the germline ends. From germline, CDR1 is SGHNT and CDR2 YENEEA. The DNA for the CDR3 is TGTGCCAGCAGCTCAGGGACTTCCTACGAGCAGTACTTC. This translates into CASSSGTSYEQYF.

V is TRBV11-2 and J is TRBJ1-1, with D possibly being TRBD1 (6 bases). This CDR3 spans 11 amino acids. CDR1 and CDR2 from the germline V gene are SGHAT and FQNNGV. V dropped 0 bases and J dropped 10 bases, with 6 bases sitting between them. The CDR3 nucleotides are TGTGCCAGCAGCTTAGACAGGGGAGCTTTCTTT. It codes for CASSLDRGAFF.

This rearrangement joins TRBV10-1 to TRBJ2-1; 9 positions agree with TRBD2. The germline CDR1 and CDR2 sequences are WNHNN and SYGVQD (reference sequence). The CDR3 loop spans 17 amino acids. After removal of 3 bases from V and 8 bases from J, the junction contained 14 bases not matched to a gene. CDR3 DNA: TGCGCCAGCAGTGATGTAGCGGGGGTATATCCCTCGGATGAGCAGTTCTTC. It yields the protein CASSDVAGVYPSDEQFF.

The chain couples TRBV5-1 to TRBJ2-7; unclear D gene. With 7 bases removed from V and 4 bases from J, the gap between germline ends came to 18 bases. The CDR3 spans 14 residues. Germline loops: CDR1 SGHRS, CDR2 YFSETQ. This CDR3 reads CASRWGAADYEQYF. CDR3 nucleotides: TGCGCCAGCCGATGGGGTGCAGCTGATTACGAGCAGTACTTC.

This clone was found once. The chain recombines TRBV11-3 with TRBJ2-5; TRBD1 is a possible D gene (5 bases). The V gene's germline CDR1 is SGHNT and CDR2 YENEEA. This CDR3 contains 13 residues. V was cut by 5 bases and J by 1 base, with 8 bases left in between. Written as DNA, the CDR3 is TGTGCCAGCAGCGACAGATTCCAAGAGACCCAGTACTTC. Protein sequence: CASSDRFQETQYF.

The chain recombines TRBV6-6 with TRBJ1-2; D is ambiguous. V lost 8 bases and J lost 1, with 14 bases in between. CDR1 is MNHNY, CDR2 SVGAGI, per germline (reference sequence). The CDR3 loop spans 14 amino acids. CDR3 in DNA: TGTGCCAGCCGCGTCGAGGGAAATAACTATGGCTACACCTTC. Protein product: CASRVEGNNYGYTF.

The rearrangement links TRBV5-1 to TRBJ2-1, with TRBD1 identical over 12 bases. Germline trimming cut 4 bases from V and 13 bases from J; bases unmatched to any gene: 12. CDR1 SGHRS and CDR2 YFSETQ come from the germline V gene. There are 15 residues in the CDR3. Here the CDR3 DNA reads TGCGCCAGCAGCACCATCCGGGACAGGGGGCTATTACAGTTCTTC. Translating gives CASSTIRDRGLLQFF.

The chain is built from TRBV5-6 and TRBJ2-7; no clear D gene. The V gene lost 4 bases and the J gene lost 5 bases, with 13 bases spanning the gap. Per germline, CDR1 SGHDT and CDR2 YYEEEE. CDR3 length: 13 residues. In DNA, the CDR3 is TGTGCCAGCAGCCCGGTTCAATACAACGAGCAGTACTTC. It specifies CASSPVQYNEQYF.